The sequence of this T cell receptor beta chain was determined in a study of immune evolution from preneoplasia to lung adenocarcinoma. Germline-derived CDR1 and CDR2 are SEHNR and FQNEAQ (reference sequence). The CDR3 runs 13 residues. Deletions cut 5 bases from V and 6 bases from J, with 11 bases between. The table came from immunoSEQ multiplex PCR; TCRdb's copy has only in-frame clones and leaves some out. The sample includes 5,500 to 6,500 clones, under 85% of them seen just once. Patient tissue came from resections in Japan or China, 2014–2017. The origin of this receptor is a donor older than 65 with lung adenocarcinoma. Specimen: FFPE adjacent normal lung tissue. The chain links TRBV7-9 to TRBJ1-5, with D uncertain. CDR3 loop: CASSLGLSQPQHF. In DNA, the CDR3 is TGTGCCAGCAGCCTTGGGTTGTCTCAGCCCCAGCATTTT.